These 18 T cell receptor beta chains came from one sample sequenced in a study of cytomegalovirus exposure and HLA in healthy donors. In the PCR, 60 Vbeta and 13 Jbeta primers were used. The data were produced by immunoSEQ multiplex PCR, yet TCRdb's version contains in-frame clones alone and is incomplete. The sample yields some 65,000 clones, roughly 74% seen once. Sequencing input: PBMCs. Every receptor here comes from a woman in her thirties or forties in good health and CMV-seropositive.

The chain uses TRBV5-1 and TRBJ2-1, with TRBD1 as a possible D gene (7 bases). CDR1 is SGHRS, CDR2 YFSETQ, per germline. Trimming cost V 2 bases and J 8 bases, with 17 bases left between them. The CDR3 is 15 amino acids. CDR3 loop: CASSFAQGGLYEQFF. The CDR3 DNA sequence: TGCGCCAGCAGCTTTGCCCAGGGGGGTTTGTATGAGCAGTTCTTC.

The gene calls are TRBV27 and TRBJ2-7, with 7 bases identical to TRBD2. J gave up 3 bases and V 6 bases, and 5 bases lay outside the gene matches. The length of the CDR3 is 13 residues. Germline V lookup: CDR1 MNHEY, CDR2 SMNVEV (reference sequence). In DNA, the CDR3 is TGTGCCAGCAGCCCTGGGGGGGGCTACGAGCAGTACTTC. It codes for CASSPGGGYEQYF.

The genes are TRBV6-6 and TRBJ1-1, with 11 bases fitting TRBD1. The CDR3 sequence is 12 residues long. Germline lookup yields CDR1 MNHNY and CDR2 SVGAGI (reference sequence). Losses at the gene ends were 6 bases for V and 10 bases for J; bases not matched to a gene: 4. The CDR3 protein is CASRLGTGGAFF. The DNA of the CDR3 is TGTGCCAGCAGATTAGGGACAGGGGGAGCTTTCTTT.

The chain combines TRBV7-6 with TRBJ1-1, with D perhaps TRBD1 (5 bases). Trimming cost V 4 bases and J 11 bases, with 14 bases left between them. The CDR3 length is 12 residues. Germline CDR1 and CDR2: SGHVS and FNYEAQ. The CDR3: CASSSVDSYAFF. CDR3 DNA: TGTGCCAGCAGCTCGGTAGACAGTTACGCTTTCTTT.

The chain links TRBV6-5 to TRBJ1-2, with 9 nucleotides matching TRBD1. Germline V CDR1 and CDR2: MNHEY, SVGAGI. This CDR3 region has 13 residues. V trimming: 6 bases; J trimming: 7 bases; junction bases outside the gene matches: 6. CDR3 DNA sequence: TGTGCCAGCAGAGCGACAGGGGGACTTGGCTACACCTTC. It yields the protein CASRATGGLGYTF.

This chain connects TRBV2 to TRBJ2-3; D might be TRBD2 (6 bases). Trimming left V 7 bases short and J 0 bases short, with 11 bases between. This CDR3 is 14 amino acids long. Germline-derived CDR1 and CDR2 are SNHLY and FYNNEI. The CDR3 sequence is CASIPGLSTDTQYF. The CDR3 DNA reads TGTGCCAGCATCCCGGGACTGAGCACAGATACGCAGTATTTT.

This clone has a handful of counts. The chain joins TRBV4-2 to TRBJ1-3; D is uncertain. This CDR3 spans 16 amino acids. The germline CDR1 and CDR2 sequences are LGHNA and YNFKEQ. V was cut by 0 bases and J by 2 bases, with 11 bases left in between. The CDR3 nucleotides are TGTGCCAGCAGCCAAGAGGAGGGAGCTGCTGGAAACACCATATATTTT. Its translation: CASSQEEGAAGNTIYF.

The table lists this clone with a few counts. The rearrangement joins TRBV11-2 to TRBJ2-3, with D possibly matching TRBD1 (5 bases). The V and J ends lost 1 base and 5 bases respectively, with 16 bases between them. The CDR3 is 16 residues long. Germline V gene data show CDR1 as SGHAT and CDR2 as FQNNGV. The CDR3 spells CASSLALQGREDTQYF. The CDR3 DNA is TGTGCCAGCAGCTTAGCCCTGCAGGGTAGAGAAGATACGCAGTATTTT. Using reference TRBV11-2 and TRBJ2-3 for the parts outside the CDR3, the full variable domain is EAGVAQSPRYKIIEKRQSVAFWCNPISGHATLYWYQQILGQGPKLLIQFQNNGVVDDSQLPKDRFSAERLKGVDSTLKIQPAKLEDSAVYLCASSLALQGREDTQYFGPGTRLTVL.

The rearrangement links TRBV10-1 to TRBJ2-3; maybe TRBD2 (5 bases). Germline-derived CDR1 and CDR2 are WNHNN and SYGVQD (reference sequence). This CDR3 is built from 16 residues. Trimming removed 3 bases at V and 4 bases at J, with 17 bases between. The CDR3 reads CASSDRRGYRADTQYF. The CDR3 DNA sequence: TGCGCCAGCAGTGACCGAAGAGGGTATAGGGCAGATACGCAGTATTTT.

Here the CDR3 DNA reads TGTGCCTGGTTTTACAGGGGAGGTCAGCCCCAGCATTTT. This translates into CAWFYRGGQPQHF. The chain has TRBV21-1 and TRBJ1-5; no DNA check was done on the table's D call, TRBD1. TRBV21-1 is noted as a pseudogene. The CDR3 extends over 13 amino acids.

The J gene is TRBJ1-6, the V gene TRBV9; the D is unclear. V shed 4 bases and J shed 10 bases, with 12 bases lying between them. Germline V gene lookup returns CDR1 SGDLS and CDR2 YYNGEE. The CDR3 totals 13 residues. The CDR3 here is CASSLKQSSPLHF. The CDR3, as DNA: TGTGCCAGCAGCCTAAAACAGAGCTCACCCCTCCACTTT.

This chain links TRBV7-2 with TRBJ2-3, with 9 bases fitting TRBD2. After removal of 2 bases from V and 5 bases from J, the junction contained 14 bases not matched to a gene. Germline loops: CDR1 SGHTA, CDR2 FQGNSA. The CDR3 spans 18 residues. Here the CDR3 reads CASSLRGSGGTRGDTQYF. The CDR3, as DNA: TGTGCCAGCAGCTTAAGAGGTAGCGGGGGTACAAGAGGAGATACGCAGTATTTT.

The rearrangement joins TRBV15 to TRBJ1-3, with D hard to call. The CDR3 contains 16 residues. Trimming removed 0 bases at V and 4 bases at J, with 13 bases between. From germline, CDR1 is LNHNV and CDR2 YYDKDF (reference sequence). In DNA, the CDR3 is TGTGCCACCAGCAGAGATATGGCCGGGGAGGGAAACACCATATATTTT. Its translation: CATSRDMAGEGNTIYF. The full variable domain, rest sourced from reference TRBV15 and TRBJ1-3, is DAMVIQNPRYQVTQFGKPVTLSCSQTLNHNVMYWYQQKSSQAPKLLFHYYDKDFNNEADTPDNFQSRRPNTSFCFLDIRSPGLGDTAMYLCATSRDMAGEGNTIYFGEGSWLTVV.

This chain joins TRBV9 and TRBJ2-7; 8 bases line up with TRBD2. CDR3 length: 15 residues. Germline V lookup: CDR1 SGDLS, CDR2 YYNGEE. V was pared by 4 bases and J by 2 bases, with 8 bases of the junction left unmatched. The DNA of the CDR3 is TGTGCCAGCAGCTCGACTTCGGGACTAGCCTACGAGCAGTACTTC. Its translation is CASSSTSGLAYEQYF. The whole variable domain, remainder taken from reference TRBV9 and TRBJ2-7, is DSGVTQTPKHLITATGQRVTLRCSPRSGDLSVYWYQQSLDQGLQFLIQYYNGEERAKGNILERFSAQQFPDLHSELNLSSLELGDSALYFCASSSTSGLAYEQYFGPGTRLTVT.

The chain employs TRBV2 and TRBJ1-1, with 7 nucleotides matching TRBD1. CDR3 length: 14 residues. The germline CDR1 and CDR2 sequences are SNHLY and FYNNEI. Germline trimming cut 2 bases from V and 4 bases from J; bases unmatched to any gene: 4. This CDR3 reads CASSENPGGTEAFF. The CDR3 DNA sequence: TGTGCCAGCAGTGAAAATCCAGGGGGCACTGAAGCTTTCTTT.

This chain uses TRBV6-4 with TRBJ2-1; 15 nucleotides agree with TRBD2. With 2 bases clipped from V and 8 bases from J, the junction kept 1 base outside the gene matches. This CDR3 has 15 amino acids. Germline CDR1 reads MRHNA; CDR2 reads SNTAGT. The CDR3 sequence: CASSDGLAGGHEQFF. CDR3 nucleotide sequence: TGTGCCAGCAGTGACGGACTAGCGGGGGGGCATGAGCAGTTCTTC.

The rearrangement joins TRBV4-3 to TRBJ2-3; 7 nucleotides match TRBD1. The germline V gene has CDR1 LGHNA and CDR2 YSLEER. The CDR3 consists of 14 residues. V was clipped by 5 bases and J by 2 bases; unmatched bases: 4. CDR3 residues: CASSKGAITDTQYF. The CDR3, as DNA: TGCGCCAGCAGCAAGGGGGCGATCACAGATACGCAGTATTTT.

The chain joins TRBV29-1 to TRBJ2-7, with TRBD1 matching over 8 bases. After removal of 6 bases from V and 0 bases from J, the junction contained 7 bases not matched to a gene. This CDR3 region has 14 residues. Germline V CDR1 and CDR2: SQVTM, ANQGSEA. The CDR3 sequence: CSVETGADSYEQYF. CDR3 nucleotides: TGCAGCGTCGAGACAGGGGCCGACTCCTACGAGCAGTACTTC.